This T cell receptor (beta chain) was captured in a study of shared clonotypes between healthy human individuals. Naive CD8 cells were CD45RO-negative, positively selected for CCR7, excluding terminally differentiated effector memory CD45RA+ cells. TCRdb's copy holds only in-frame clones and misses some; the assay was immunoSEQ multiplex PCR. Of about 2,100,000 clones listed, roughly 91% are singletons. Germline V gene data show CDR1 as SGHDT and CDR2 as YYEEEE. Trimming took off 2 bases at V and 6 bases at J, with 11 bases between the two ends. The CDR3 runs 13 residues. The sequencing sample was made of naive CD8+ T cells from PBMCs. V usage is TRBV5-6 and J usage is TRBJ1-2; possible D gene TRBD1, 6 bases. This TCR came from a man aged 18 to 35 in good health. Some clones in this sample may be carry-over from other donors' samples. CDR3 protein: CASSLQGSDGYTF. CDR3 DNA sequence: TGTGCCAGCAGCTTACAGGGTTCCGATGGCTACACCTTC.